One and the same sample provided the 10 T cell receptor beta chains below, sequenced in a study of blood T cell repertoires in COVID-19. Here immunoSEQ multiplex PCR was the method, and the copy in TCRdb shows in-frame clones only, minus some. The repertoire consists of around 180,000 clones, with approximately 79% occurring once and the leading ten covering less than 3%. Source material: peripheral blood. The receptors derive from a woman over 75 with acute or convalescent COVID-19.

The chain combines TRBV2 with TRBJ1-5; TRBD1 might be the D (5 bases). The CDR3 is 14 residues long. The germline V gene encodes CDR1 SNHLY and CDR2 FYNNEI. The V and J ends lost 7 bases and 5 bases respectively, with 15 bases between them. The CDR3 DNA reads TGTGCCAGCACCCGAACGGGGGGGGATCAGCCCCAGCATTTT. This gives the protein CASTRTGGDQPQHF.

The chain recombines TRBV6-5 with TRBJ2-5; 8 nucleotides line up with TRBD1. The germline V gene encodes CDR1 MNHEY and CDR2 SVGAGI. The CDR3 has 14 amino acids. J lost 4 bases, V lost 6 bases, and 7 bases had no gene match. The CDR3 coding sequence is TGTGCCAGCAGGACAGGGGTTCTTCGAGAGACCCAGTACTTC. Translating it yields CASRTGVLRETQYF.

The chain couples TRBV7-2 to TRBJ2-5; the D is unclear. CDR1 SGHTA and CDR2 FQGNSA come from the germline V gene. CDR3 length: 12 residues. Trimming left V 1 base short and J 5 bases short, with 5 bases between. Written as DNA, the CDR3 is TGTGCCAGCAGCTTAGTTGAGGAGACCCAGTACTTC. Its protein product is CASSLVEETQYF.

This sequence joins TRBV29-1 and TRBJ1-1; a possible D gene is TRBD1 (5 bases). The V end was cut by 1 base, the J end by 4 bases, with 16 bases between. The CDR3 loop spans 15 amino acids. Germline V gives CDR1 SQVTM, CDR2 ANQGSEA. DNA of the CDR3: TGCAGCGTTGAAGGGGGCATAAGGAAATCCACTGAAGCTTTCTTT. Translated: CSVEGGIRKSTEAFF.

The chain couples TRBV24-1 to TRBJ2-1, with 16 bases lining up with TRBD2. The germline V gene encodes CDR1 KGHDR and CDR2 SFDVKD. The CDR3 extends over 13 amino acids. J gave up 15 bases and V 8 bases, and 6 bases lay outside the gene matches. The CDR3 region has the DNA TGTGCCACCACCGGGACTAGCGGGAGGGCCTGGTTCTTC. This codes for CATTGTSGRAWFF.

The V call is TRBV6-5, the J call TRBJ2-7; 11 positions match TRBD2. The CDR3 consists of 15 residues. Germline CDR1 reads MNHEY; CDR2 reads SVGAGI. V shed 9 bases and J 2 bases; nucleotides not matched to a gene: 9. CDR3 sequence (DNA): TGTGCCAGTTTTTCCTGGACTAGCGGGCCCTACGAGCAGTACTTC. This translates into CASFSWTSGPYEQYF.

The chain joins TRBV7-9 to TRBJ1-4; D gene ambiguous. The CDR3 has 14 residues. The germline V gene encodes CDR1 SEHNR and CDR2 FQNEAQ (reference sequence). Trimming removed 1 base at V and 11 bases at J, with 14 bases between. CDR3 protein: CASSLVGLAGKLFF. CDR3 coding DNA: TGTGCCAGCAGCTTAGTAGGGCTTGCGGGGAAACTGTTTTTT.

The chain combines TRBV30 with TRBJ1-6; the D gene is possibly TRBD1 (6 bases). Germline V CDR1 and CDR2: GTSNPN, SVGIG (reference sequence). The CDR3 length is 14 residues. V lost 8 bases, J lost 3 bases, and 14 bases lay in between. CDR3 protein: CARKGGDYNSPLHF. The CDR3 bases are TGTGCCCGCAAAGGGGGGGACTATAATTCACCCCTCCACTTT.

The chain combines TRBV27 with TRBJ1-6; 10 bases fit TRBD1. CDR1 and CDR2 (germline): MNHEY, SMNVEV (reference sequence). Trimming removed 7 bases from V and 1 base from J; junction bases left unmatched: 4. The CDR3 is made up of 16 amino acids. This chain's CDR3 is CASMGQGRSYNSPLHF. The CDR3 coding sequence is TGTGCCAGCATGGGACAGGGGAGATCCTATAATTCACCCCTCCACTTT.

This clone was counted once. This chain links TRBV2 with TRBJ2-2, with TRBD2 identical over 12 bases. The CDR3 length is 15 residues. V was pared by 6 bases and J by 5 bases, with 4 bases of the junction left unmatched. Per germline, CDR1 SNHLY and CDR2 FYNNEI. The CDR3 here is CASSPGLAGTGELFF. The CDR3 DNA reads TGTGCCAGCAGCCCCGGACTAGCGGGGACCGGGGAGCTGTTTTTT. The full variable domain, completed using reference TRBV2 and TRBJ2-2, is EPEVTQTPSHQVTQMGQEVILRCVPISNHLYFYWYRQILGQKVEFLVSFYNNEISEKSEIFDDQFSVERPDGSNFTLKIRSTKLEDSAMYFCASSPGLAGTGELFFGEGSRLTVL.